Shown below are 25 T cell receptor beta chains from a single sample sequenced in a study of PD-1 blockade in classical Hodgkin lymphoma (dated by TCRdb to 2020 to 2021). The time point label, as the study defines it: cycle 1 day 1 (C1D1), immediately before nivolumab initiation. Every trial patient had relapsed following autologous stem cell transplantation, and prior brentuximab vedotin exposure was what differed among cohorts A, B and C. Library creation used the immunoSEQ multiplex PCR assay. This is the immuneACCESS table as TCRdb keeps it, with only in-frame sequences that have V and J called. A part of the clones is gone; compared with another copy, unresolved V genes explain less than half, and the rest is unexplained. For this sample the table gives about 10,000 clones, of which about 80% were detected only once. The top ten clonotypes cover about 10% of the sample. Sequences were derived from peripheral blood mononuclear cells (PBMCs), sampled at baseline. Receptors were obtained from a human donor with classical Hodgkin lymphoma.

The V and J genes are TRBV5-1 and TRBJ1-1; a weak D match, TRBD1 (5 bases). In germline, CDR1 is SGHRS, CDR2 YFSETQ. The CDR3 runs to 14 residues. The V end was cut by 3 bases, the J end by 11 bases, with 20 bases between. The CDR3, as DNA: TGCGCCAGCAGCTCGAACCCCCAGGGCGAACGGGCTTTCTTT. This codes for CASSSNPQGERAFF.

The genes are TRBV27 and TRBJ2-3; possible D gene TRBD2, 5 bases. The CDR3 extends over 13 amino acids. V dropped 5 bases and J dropped 5 bases, with 11 bases sitting between them. Germline V gives CDR1 MNHEY, CDR2 SMNVEV (reference sequence). DNA for the CDR3: TGTGCCAGCAGTGGTAGGGCGGGAGATACGCAGTATTTT. It encodes CASSGRAGDTQYF.

V is TRBV7-9 and J is TRBJ1-2, with D maybe TRBD1 (6 bases). The V gene lost 2 bases and the J gene lost 5 bases, with 15 bases spanning the gap. Germline V gene lookup returns CDR1 SEHNR and CDR2 FQNEAQ (reference sequence). The CDR3 has 15 residues. CDR3 protein: CASSLFGGGRYGYTF. Here the CDR3 DNA reads TGTGCCAGCAGCTTATTCGGTGGGGGCCGGTATGGCTACACCTTC.

This clone was recorded a few times. This chain uses TRBV2 with TRBJ2-5; 8 bases line up with TRBD1. This CDR3 has 12 amino acids. Losses at the gene ends were 5 bases for V and 7 bases for J; bases not matched to a gene: 3. Per germline, CDR1 SNHLY and CDR2 FYNNEI. The DNA of the CDR3 is TGTGCCAGCAGTAGACAGGGGACGACCCAGTACTTC. Residues: CASSRQGTTQYF. Full variable domain (missing parts from reference TRBV2 and TRBJ2-5): EPEVTQTPSHQVTQMGQEVILRCVPISNHLYFYWYRQILGQKVEFLVSFYNNEISEKSEIFDDQFSVERPDGSNFTLKIRSTKLEDSAMYFCASSRQGTTQYFGPGTRLLVL.

The chain links TRBV10-3 to TRBJ1-1; maybe TRBD1 (5 bases). The CDR3 loop spans 14 amino acids. Germline V gives CDR1 ENHRY, CDR2 SYGVKD. V was clipped by 10 bases and J by 6 bases, with 21 bases between them. In DNA form, the CDR3 reads TGTGCCACCGGGGAGGGGAGGGCGCTTGCTGAAGCTTTCTTT. Translated: CATGEGRALAEAFF.

As for this clone: The same CDR3 is also encoded by other DNA sequences in this sample. The CDR3 DNA reads TGTGCCAGCAGCCCACCGAACTATGGCTACACCTTC. It specifies CASSPPNYGYTF. V and J are TRBV28 and TRBJ1-2; D gene uncertain. The ends were cut back, 6 bases at V and 2 bases at J, with 7 bases in the middle. Germline loops: CDR1 MDHEN, CDR2 SYDVKM. The CDR3 has 12 residues.

V usage is TRBV28 and J usage is TRBJ2-7; TRBD2 might be the D (6 bases). Germline lookup yields CDR1 MDHEN and CDR2 SYDVKM. There are 12 residues in the CDR3. V shed 9 bases and J shed 7 bases, with 16 bases lying between them. The CDR3 bases are TGTGCCAGTTGGACAAACGGGAGAGAGCAGTACTTC. As protein: CASWTNGREQYF.

The chain combines TRBV16 with TRBJ1-2; D gene uncertain. Trimming shortened V by 2 bases and J by 0 bases, and 4 bases separated the two germline ends. Germline lookup yields CDR1 KGHSY and CDR2 FQNENV. This CDR3 has 13 amino acids. The CDR3 DNA is TGTGCCAGCAGCCAAGGGGCTAACTATGGCTACACCTTC. Translating it yields CASSQGANYGYTF.

The chain carries TRBV7-8 and TRBJ2-3; TRBD1 matches 8 bases. CDR1 is SGHVS and CDR2 is FQNEAQ in the germline V gene. With 1 base clipped from V and 3 bases from J, the junction kept 6 bases outside the gene matches. The CDR3 length is 16 residues. CDR3 region: CASSLDGQGRTDTQYF. For the CDR3, the DNA is TGTGCCAGCAGCTTAGATGGACAGGGTAGAACAGATACGCAGTATTTT.

This clone occurred a few times. The V and J genes are TRBV5-4 and TRBJ1-6; 8 positions agree with TRBD1. The CDR3 covers 16 residues. The junction had 15 bases not matched to a gene; V was cut back by 9 bases and J by 7 bases. Per germline, CDR1 SGHNT and CDR2 YYREEE (reference sequence). The CDR3 nucleotides read TGTGCCACCTCCTCCGCCTGGACAGGGAAAAATTCACCCCTCCACTTT. It is translated as CATSSAWTGKNSPLHF.

The gene calls are TRBV7-2 and TRBJ2-1; 10 positions match TRBD2. The ends lost 4 bases at V and 9 bases at J; junction bases unmatched: 18. The V gene's germline CDR1 is SGHTA and CDR2 FQGNSA. CDR3 size: 18 residues. The CDR3, as DNA: TGTGCCAGCAGCTCAAGCGGTCTCGGGCTAGCGGGAGCACGTGAGCAGTTCTTC. Protein product: CASSSSGLGLAGAREQFF.

The rearrangement uses TRBV5-6 and TRBJ2-5; 7 bases align to TRBD1. The germline V gene encodes CDR1 SGHDT and CDR2 YYEEEE. Trimming took 4 bases from V and 5 from J; bases not matched to a gene: 2. This CDR3 is 12 amino acids long. The CDR3 region has the DNA TGTGCCAGCAGCCTACAGGGGGAGACCCAGTACTTC. Translating gives CASSLQGETQYF.

The chain links TRBV4-3 to TRBJ2-7; 8 bases agree with TRBD2. The germline V gene encodes CDR1 LGHNA and CDR2 YSLEER. V lost 0 bases and J lost 4; bases outside the gene matches: 5. The CDR3 covers 15 residues. The CDR3 DNA reads as TGCGCCAGCAGCCAAGATTCTAGCGGGTTTTACGAGCAGTACTTC. It specifies CASSQDSSGFYEQYF.

The genes are TRBV13 and TRBJ1-1; 7 bases line up with TRBD1. Germline-derived CDR1 and CDR2 are PRHDT and FYEKMQ (reference sequence). Trimming at V came to 5 bases and at J to 0 bases, leaving 12 bases not matched to a gene. The CDR3 sequence is 17 residues long. DNA of the CDR3: TGTGCCAGCAGCACCTGGACAGGCGGGGGGATGAACACTGAAGCTTTCTTT. Its protein is CASSTWTGGGMNTEAFF. Filled out from reference TRBV13 and TRBJ1-1, the complete variable domain reads AAGVIQSPRHLIKEKRETATLKCYPIPRHDTVYWYQQGPGQDPQFLISFYEKMQSDKGSIPDRFSAQQFSDYHSELNMSSLELGDSALYFCASSTWTGGGMNTEAFFGQGTRLTVV.

The rearrangement uses TRBV6-1 and TRBJ2-2, with D tentatively TRBD1 (5 bases). The CDR3 has 12 residues. Germline-derived CDR1 and CDR2 are MNHNS and SASEGT. V was pared by 8 bases and J by 7 bases, with 11 bases between. CDR3 loop: CASGALGGELFF. CDR3 in DNA: TGTGCCAGCGGGGCCCTAGGCGGGGAGCTGTTTTTT.

The chain has TRBV6-1 and TRBJ2-7, with a tentative D call TRBD1 (6 bases). The CDR3 sequence is 13 residues long. From germline, CDR1 is MNHNS and CDR2 SASEGT. V was shortened by 6 bases and J by 7 bases, with 16 bases between the two germline ends. In DNA, the CDR3 is TGTGCCAGCAGGGGGATCGGGACACTTGAGCAGTACTTC. It yields the protein CASRGIGTLEQYF.

The chain uses TRBV27 and TRBJ2-5; TRBD1 aligns across 7 bases. V shed 6 bases and J 5 bases; nucleotides not matched to a gene: 9. Germline lookup yields CDR1 MNHEY and CDR2 SMNVEV (reference sequence). This CDR3 comprises 14 residues. The CDR3 loop reads CASSYRGSFETQYF. The DNA for the CDR3 is TGTGCCAGCAGCTACAGGGGCTCCTTTGAGACCCAGTACTTC.

The chain links TRBV7-9 to TRBJ2-7, with TRBD2 as a possible D gene (5 bases). CDR1 is SEHNR and CDR2 is FQNEAQ in the germline V gene (reference sequence). The length of the CDR3 is 14 residues. Trimming left V 0 bases short and J 1 base short, with 7 bases between. The CDR3 nucleotides are TGTGCCAGCAGCTTAGCGGAGGTTTCCTACGAGCAGTACTTC. Residues: CASSLAEVSYEQYF.

The chain has TRBV4-2 and TRBJ1-6; TRBD1 aligns across 7 bases. CDR3 length equals 16 residues. V lost 4 bases, J lost 5 bases, and 8 bases stayed unmatched. CDR1 is LGHNA, CDR2 YNFKEQ, per germline. CDR3 residues: CASSRGQVLHNSPLHF. In DNA, the CDR3 is TGTGCCAGCAGCCGCGGACAGGTACTTCATAATTCACCCCTCCACTTT.

The V and J genes are TRBV14 and TRBJ2-2; TRBD2 matches 8 bases. V lost 4 bases, J lost 7 bases, and 8 bases stayed unmatched. Germline V gives CDR1 SGHDN, CDR2 FVKESK. The CDR3 covers 15 residues. CDR3 in amino acids: CASSLVGGGVGELFF. In DNA form, the CDR3 reads TGTGCCAGCAGCCTGGTCGGGGGGGGCGTCGGGGAGCTGTTTTTT.

This chain links TRBV7-2 with TRBJ1-1; D not certain. The V end lost 1 base, the J end lost 1 base, and 4 bases lay between the germline ends. The CDR3 covers 13 residues. In germline, CDR1 is SGHTA, CDR2 FQGNSA. CDR3 coding DNA: TGTGCCAGCAGCTTAGACAGGAACACTGAAGCTTTCTTT. Encoded protein: CASSLDRNTEAFF.

This chain links TRBV6-5 with TRBJ2-2; D remains unclear. The CDR3 loop spans 16 amino acids. The ends were cut back, 2 bases at V and 6 bases at J, with 16 bases in the middle. CDR1 is MNHEY, CDR2 SVGAGI, per germline. The CDR3 sequence: CASSYQLWGRAGELFF. For the CDR3, the DNA is TGTGCCAGCAGTTACCAGTTATGGGGAAGGGCCGGGGAGCTGTTTTTT.

V usage is TRBV21-1 and J usage is TRBJ1-5; the table gives TRBD1 as D, unverified against the DNA. TRBV21-1 is flagged as a pseudogene. The CDR3 has 16 residues. CDR3 loop: CASSIQQGARDQPQHF. In nucleotides, the CDR3 is TGTGCCAGCAGCATCCAACAGGGGGCTCGGGATCAGCCCCAGCATTTT.

The V and J genes are TRBV9 and TRBJ2-1, with 10 bases fitting TRBD2. Per the germline V gene, CDR1 is SGDLS and CDR2 is YYNGEE. This CDR3 contains 15 residues. V lost 0 bases to trimming and J lost 12 bases; unmatched junction nucleotides: 9. The DNA for the CDR3 is TGTGCCAGCAGCGTAGTCGGGCTAGCGGGAGACAGGCAGTTCTTC. It is translated as CASSVVGLAGDRQFF.

This CDR3 is CASASGDSYEQYF. The CDR3 DNA reads TGTGCCAGCGCTAGCGGGGACTCCTACGAGCAGTACTTC. This sequence joins TRBV6-1 and TRBJ2-7; TRBD2 matches 9 bases. V gave up 8 bases and J gave up 0 bases; unmatched junction bases: 2. CDR3 size: 13 residues. In germline, CDR1 is MNHNS, CDR2 SASEGT.